The TCR beta chain under discussion was sequenced for a study of blood T cell repertoires in COVID-19. In the study overall: Donors in the United States, Italy and Spain gave samples during acute or convalescent COVID-19.

The ends were cut back, 3 bases at V and 8 bases at J, with 11 bases in the middle. The CDR3 length is 13 residues. Germline V gives CDR1 LNHDA, CDR2 SQIVND (reference sequence). Authors' methods: Estimated nucleated cell counts came from reference gene primer amplification. The assay was immunoSEQ multiplex PCR, and TCRdb's table has in-frame clones only and misses some. V and J calls and clone size are given by that table; D and trimming were obtained from the DNA. In the table there are roughly 150,000 clones, just over 90% of which are singletons. The receptor comes from a man aged 18-30 years with COVID-19, enrolled during active disease. This sequence joins TRBV19 and TRBJ1-5; the D is unclear. The material sequenced was peripheral blood. CDR3 DNA: TGTGCCAGTAGTATGGGAGGGCTTAAGCCCCAGCATTTT. It yields the protein CASSMGGLKPQHF.